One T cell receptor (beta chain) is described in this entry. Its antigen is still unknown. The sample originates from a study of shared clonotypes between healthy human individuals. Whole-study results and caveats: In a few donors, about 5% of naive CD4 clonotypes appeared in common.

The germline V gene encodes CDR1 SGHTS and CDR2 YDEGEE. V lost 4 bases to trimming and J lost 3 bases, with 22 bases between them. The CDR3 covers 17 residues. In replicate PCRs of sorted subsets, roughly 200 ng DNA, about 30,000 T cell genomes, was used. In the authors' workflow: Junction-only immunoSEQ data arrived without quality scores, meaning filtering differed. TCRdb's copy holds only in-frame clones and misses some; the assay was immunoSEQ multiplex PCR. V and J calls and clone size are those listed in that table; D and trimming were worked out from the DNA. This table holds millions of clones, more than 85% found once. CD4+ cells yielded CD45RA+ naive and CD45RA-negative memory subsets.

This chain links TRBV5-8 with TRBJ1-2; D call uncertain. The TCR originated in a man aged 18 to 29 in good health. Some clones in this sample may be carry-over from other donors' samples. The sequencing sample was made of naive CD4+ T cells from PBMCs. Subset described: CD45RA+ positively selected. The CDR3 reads CASSPPGAVIFHYGYTF. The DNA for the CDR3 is TGTGCCAGCAGCCCTCCGGGCGCGGTTATCTTTCACTATGGCTACACCTTC.